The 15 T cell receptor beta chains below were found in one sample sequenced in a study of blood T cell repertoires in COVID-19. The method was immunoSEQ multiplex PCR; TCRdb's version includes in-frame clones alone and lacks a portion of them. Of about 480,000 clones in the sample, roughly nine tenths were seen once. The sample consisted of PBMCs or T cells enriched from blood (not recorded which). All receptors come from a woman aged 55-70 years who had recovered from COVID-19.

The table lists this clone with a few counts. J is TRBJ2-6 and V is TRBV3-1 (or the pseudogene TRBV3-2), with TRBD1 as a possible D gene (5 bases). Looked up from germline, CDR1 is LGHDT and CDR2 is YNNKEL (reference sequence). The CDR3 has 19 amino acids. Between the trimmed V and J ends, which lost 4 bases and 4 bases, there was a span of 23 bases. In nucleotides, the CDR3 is TGTGCCAGCAGCCCAGGTTGGGGCAGGGAACTGCTCGGGGCCAACGTCCTGACTTTC. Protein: CASSPGWGRELLGANVLTF.

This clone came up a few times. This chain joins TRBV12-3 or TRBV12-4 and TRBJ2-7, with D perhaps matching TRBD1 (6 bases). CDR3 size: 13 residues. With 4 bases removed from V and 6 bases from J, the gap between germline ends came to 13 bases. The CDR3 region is CASSSKQGTEQYV. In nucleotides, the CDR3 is TGTGCCAGCAGTTCAAAACAGGGAACCGAGCAGTACGTC.

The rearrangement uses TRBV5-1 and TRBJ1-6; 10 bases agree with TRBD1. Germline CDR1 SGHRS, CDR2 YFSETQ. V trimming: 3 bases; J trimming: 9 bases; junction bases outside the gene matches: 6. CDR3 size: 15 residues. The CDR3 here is CASSWGDRGGSPLHF. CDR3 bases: TGCGCCAGCAGCTGGGGGGACAGGGGAGGTTCACCCCTCCACTTT. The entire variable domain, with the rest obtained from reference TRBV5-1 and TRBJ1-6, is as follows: KAGVTQTPRYLIKTRGQQVTLSCSPISGHRSVSWYQQTPGQGLQFLFEYFSETQRNKGNFPGRFSGRQFSNSRSEMNVSTLELGDSALYLCASSWGDRGGSPLHFGNGTRLTVT.

Here the CDR3 DNA reads TGTGCCAGCAGCAACCGCAGGGGAGATGGCTACACCTTC. The encoded protein is CASSNRRGDGYTF. The chain uses TRBV6-5 and TRBJ1-2, with D maybe TRBD1 (6 bases). CDR1 is MNHEY and CDR2 is SVGAGI in the germline V gene. Trimming cost V 6 bases and J 6 bases, with 14 bases left between them. This CDR3 has 13 amino acids.

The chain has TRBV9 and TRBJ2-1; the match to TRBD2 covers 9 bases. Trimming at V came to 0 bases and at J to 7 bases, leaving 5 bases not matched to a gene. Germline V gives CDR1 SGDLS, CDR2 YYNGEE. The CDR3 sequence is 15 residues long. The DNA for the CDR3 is TGTGCCAGCAGCGTAGGTGGCGGGGGGGTAAATGAGCAGTTCTTC. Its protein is CASSVGGGGVNEQFF.

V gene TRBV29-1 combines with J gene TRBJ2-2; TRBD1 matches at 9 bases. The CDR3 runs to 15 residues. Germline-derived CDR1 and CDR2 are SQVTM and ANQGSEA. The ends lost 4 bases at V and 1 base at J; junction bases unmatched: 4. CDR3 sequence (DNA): TGCAGCGTTGCGGACAGGGGCCTGAACACCGGGGAGCTGTTTTTT. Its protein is CSVADRGLNTGELFF.

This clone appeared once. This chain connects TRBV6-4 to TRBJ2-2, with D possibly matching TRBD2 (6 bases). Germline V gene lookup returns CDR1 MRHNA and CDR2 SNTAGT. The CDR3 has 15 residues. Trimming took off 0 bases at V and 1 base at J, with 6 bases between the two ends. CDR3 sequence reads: CASSDSAGNTGELFF. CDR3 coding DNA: TGTGCCAGCAGTGACTCAGCGGGGAACACCGGGGAGCTGTTTTTT.

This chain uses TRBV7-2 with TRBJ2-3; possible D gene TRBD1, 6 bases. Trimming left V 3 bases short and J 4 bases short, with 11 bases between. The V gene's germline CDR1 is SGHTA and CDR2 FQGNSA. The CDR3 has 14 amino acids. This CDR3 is CASSFNRAPDTQYF. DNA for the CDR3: TGTGCCAGCAGCTTTAACAGGGCGCCAGATACGCAGTATTTT.

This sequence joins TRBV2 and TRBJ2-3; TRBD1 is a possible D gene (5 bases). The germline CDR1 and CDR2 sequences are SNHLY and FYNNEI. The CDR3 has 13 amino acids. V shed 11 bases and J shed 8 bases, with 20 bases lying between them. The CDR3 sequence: CASQGQGLSTQYF. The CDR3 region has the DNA TGTGCCTCCCAGGGTCAGGGTCTATCTACGCAGTATTTT.

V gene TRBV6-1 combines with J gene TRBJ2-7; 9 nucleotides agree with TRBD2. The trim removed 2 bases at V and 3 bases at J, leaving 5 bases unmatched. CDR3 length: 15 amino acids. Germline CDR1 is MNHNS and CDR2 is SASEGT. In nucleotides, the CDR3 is TGTGCCAGCAGTGAATTCGCGGGGGGGATCTACGAGCAGTACGTC. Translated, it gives CASSEFAGGIYEQYV.

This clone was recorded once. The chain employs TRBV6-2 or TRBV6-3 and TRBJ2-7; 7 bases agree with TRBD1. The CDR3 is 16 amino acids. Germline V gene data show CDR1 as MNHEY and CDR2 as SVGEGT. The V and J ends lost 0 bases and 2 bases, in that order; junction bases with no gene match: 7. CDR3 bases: TGTGCCAGCAGTTACTCCATGACAGGGTACACCTACGAGCAGTACTTC. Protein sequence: CASSYSMTGYTYEQYF.

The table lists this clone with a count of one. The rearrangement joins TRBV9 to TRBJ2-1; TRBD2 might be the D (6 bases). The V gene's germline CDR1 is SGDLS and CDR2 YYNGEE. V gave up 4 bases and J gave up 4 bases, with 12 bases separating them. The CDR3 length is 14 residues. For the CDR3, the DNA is TGTGCCAGCAGCCCACACGCGGGGTACAATGAGCAGTTCTTC. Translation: CASSPHAGYNEQFF.

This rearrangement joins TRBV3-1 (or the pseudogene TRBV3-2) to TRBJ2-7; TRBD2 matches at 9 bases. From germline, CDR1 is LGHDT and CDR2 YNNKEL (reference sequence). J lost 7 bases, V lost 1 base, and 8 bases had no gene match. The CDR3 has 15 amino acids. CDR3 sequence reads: CASSQVGGGAREQYF. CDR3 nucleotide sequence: TGTGCCAGCAGCCAAGTTGGCGGGGGGGCCCGGGAGCAGTACTTC.

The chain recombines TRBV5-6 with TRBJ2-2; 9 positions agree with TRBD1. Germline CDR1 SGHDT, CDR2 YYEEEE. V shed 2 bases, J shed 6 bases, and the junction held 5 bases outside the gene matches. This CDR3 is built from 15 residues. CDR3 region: CASSFRDRVAGELFF. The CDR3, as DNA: TGTGCCAGCAGCTTCCGGGACAGGGTGGCCGGGGAGCTGTTTTTT.

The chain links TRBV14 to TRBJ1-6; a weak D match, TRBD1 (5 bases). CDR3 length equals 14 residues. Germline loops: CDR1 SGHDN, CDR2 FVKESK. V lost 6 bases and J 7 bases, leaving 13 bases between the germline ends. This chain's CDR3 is CASRASRGNSPLHF. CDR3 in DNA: TGTGCCAGCAGAGCATCAAGGGGAAATTCACCCCTCCACTTT.